Sequencing of this T cell receptor beta chain was carried out in a study of cytomegalovirus exposure and HLA in healthy donors. The overall study: Findings of an earlier analysis included about 100 million unique TCR beta sequences from some 200 million T cells.

From germline, CDR1 is SGHTA and CDR2 FQGNSA. Between the trimmed V and J ends, which lost 4 bases and 0 bases, there was a span of 10 bases. This CDR3 comprises 14 residues. In its sample, this clone was seen once. Its antigen is as yet unknown. Researchers ran the PCR with 60 Vbeta and 13 Jbeta primers. In the original workflow: Roughly 11 million shared chains were among around 78 million unique TCR beta chains counted in a later analysis. Sequencing used immunoSEQ multiplex PCR; TCRdb keeps in-frame clones, though not all of them. For V, J and clone size, that table is used; D and trimming come from the DNA. The table includes roughly 100,000 clones, around 85% detected once. The study's findings and limits: Versus the approximately 700-donor mean, an Asian-associated ancestry cluster reportedly showed fewer N-insertions in a later analysis.

This sequence was found in a man aged 25-40 years in good health and CMV-seropositive. Sample: PBMCs. The chain carries TRBV7-2 and TRBJ2-7, with D perhaps TRBD1 (5 bases). CDR3 bases: TGTGCCAGCAGCTCTGGGGCAGCCTCCTACGAGCAGTACTTC. Amino acid sequence: CASSSGAASYEQYF.